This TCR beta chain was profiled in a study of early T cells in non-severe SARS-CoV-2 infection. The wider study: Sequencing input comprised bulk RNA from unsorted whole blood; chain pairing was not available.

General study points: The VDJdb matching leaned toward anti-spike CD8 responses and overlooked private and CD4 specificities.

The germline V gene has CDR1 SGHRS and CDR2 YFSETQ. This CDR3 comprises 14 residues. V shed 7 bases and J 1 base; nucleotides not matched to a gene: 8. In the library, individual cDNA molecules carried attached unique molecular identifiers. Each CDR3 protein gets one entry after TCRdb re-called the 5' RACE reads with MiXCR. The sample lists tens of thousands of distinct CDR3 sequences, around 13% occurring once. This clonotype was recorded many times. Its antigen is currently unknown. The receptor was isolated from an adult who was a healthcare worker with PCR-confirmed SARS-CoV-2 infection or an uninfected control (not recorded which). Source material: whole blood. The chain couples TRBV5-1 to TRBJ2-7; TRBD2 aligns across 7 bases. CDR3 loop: CASSREADSYEQYF. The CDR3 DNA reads TGCGCCAGCTCCCGGGAGGCTGATTCCTACGAGCAGTACTTC.